This TCR beta chain derives from a study of blood T cell repertoires in COVID-19. Across the study: Sites across the United States, Italy and Spain contributed samples from acute and convalescent COVID-19. T cells, B-cell-depleted T cells, or PBMCs supplied cDNA or gDNA.

The length of the CDR3 is 16 residues. Original analysis: Reference gene primer amplification in the assay estimated nucleated cell counts. TCRdb's table, derived via immunoSEQ multiplex PCR, lists solely in-frame clones and lacks some. V and J calls and clone size are given by that table; D and trimming were obtained from the DNA. The repertoire holds 200,000 to 250,000 clones, with around 84% as singletons. The gene calls are TRBV21-1 and TRBJ1-2; the D call of TRBD1 is as the table states it, not checked on the DNA. TRBV21-1 corresponds to a pseudogene. This TCR was recovered from an elderly woman with active or convalescent COVID-19. The sample comprised peripheral blood. DNA for the CDR3: TGTGCCAGCAGCAAAGGGTTACAGGGCTCGGACTATGGCTACACCTTC. It yields the protein CASSKGLQGSDYGYTF.